A selection of T cell receptor beta chains follows, all from one sample in a study of spatial heterogeneity in lung cancer. TCRdb analysed the 5' RACE reads with MiXCR anew, one entry per CDR3 protein. This repertoire shows 48,000 or so distinct CDR3 sequences, about 5.8% found once; its top ten account for over 8.5%. The input for sequencing was PBMCs, taken at surgery. These receptors were obtained from a male donor with early-stage non-small cell lung cancer. Each CDR3 is given with its conserved first and last residue. Each record gives: clone size, J gene, V gene, D gene, CDR3 DNA, CDR3 protein. The D gene is left open where the match is weak. The size entry is marked missing in some rows and otherwise reads once, few, many or a size class.

many	TRBJ2-7	TRBV7-6	NA	TGTGCCAGCAGCTGGACAAACTCGGGTTACGAGCAGTACTTC	CASSWTNSGYEQYF
NA	TRBJ2-7	TRBV7-6	TRBD2	TGTGCCAGCAGCTTAGCTCCTGCTAGCGGGACGACCTACGAGCAGTACTTC	CASSLAPASGTTYEQYF
many	TRBJ2-2	TRBV19	NA	TGTGCCAGTAGGGGATTGGGGCGGCTGGCCGGGGAGCTGTTTTTT	CASRGLGRLAGELFF
many	TRBJ2-4	TRBV20-1	TRBD2	TGCAGTGCTAGCCACGGGAGGGCCTCCAAAAACATTCAGTACTTC	CSASHGRASKNIQYF
NA	TRBJ2-6	TRBV3-1	NA	TGTGCCAGCAGCCGTACAGGCTCTGGGGCCAACGTCCTGACTTTC	CASSRTGSGANVLTF
many	TRBJ2-3	TRBV4-1	TRBD2	TGCGCCAGCAGCCAAGGACTAGCGGACCCCCGAAGGGGTGGAGATACGCAGTATTTT	CASSQGLADPRRGGDTQYF
many	TRBJ2-7	TRBV7-2	TRBD2	TGTGCCAGCAGCTTCGCGGGGGGGACATCCTACGAGCAGTACTTC	CASSFAGGTSYEQYF
many	TRBJ1-2	TRBV27	NA	TGTGCCAGCAGACCCGAGGGGACGCTCTATGGCTACACCTTC	CASRPEGTLYGYTF
many	TRBJ1-6	TRBV7-4	NA	TGTGCCAGCAGTCTCGGGGGGTCTAGCGCCTATAATTCACCCCTCCACTTT	CASSLGGSSAYNSPLHF
NA	TRBJ1-3	TRBV12-3/TRBV12-4	NA	TGTGCCAGCACCCCGAGGGGTTATCGCTCTGGAAACACCATATATTTT	CASTPRGYRSGNTIYF
NA	TRBJ2-1	TRBV10-2	NA	TGCGCCAGCAGTGTTAGCGACTCCTACAATGAGCAGTTCTTC	CASSVSDSYNEQFF
many	TRBJ2-7	TRBV7-2	NA	TGTGCCAGCAGCTTAGCCTCTACTAAAAAAGGTGACGAGCAGTACTTC	CASSLASTKKGDEQYF
many	TRBJ2-2	TRBV5-8	NA	TGTGCCAGCAGCTTGGGACGGGACGGGGAGCTGTTTTTT	CASSLGRDGELFF
few	TRBJ2-7	TRBV7-2	NA	TGTGCCAGCAGCCATACACCCGACGTCGGCTACGAGCAGTACTTC	CASSHTPDVGYEQYF
few	TRBJ2-2	TRBV6-2/TRBV6-3	NA	TGTGCCAGCAGTTACTGGGACCAGAACACCGGGGAGCTGTTTTTT	CASSYWDQNTGELFF
many	TRBJ2-7	TRBV27	NA	TGCCACTCGGGCAGGGATGCCTACGAGCAGTACTTC	CHSGRDAYEQYF
many	TRBJ2-1	TRBV5-1	NA	TGCGCCAGCAGCTTCCAGGCTAGCAACCATGAGCAGTTCTTC	CASSFQASNHEQFF
many	TRBJ2-2	TRBV19	NA	TGTGCCAGTACCCTACAGTTCACCGGGGAGCTGTTTTTT	CASTLQFTGELFF
many	TRBJ1-5	TRBV20-1	TRBD1	TGCAGTGCCAAAAGAGGGGACAGTCATCAGCCCCAGCATTTT	CSAKRGDSHQPQHF
many	TRBJ2-3	TRBV3-1	TRBD2	TGTGCCAGCAGCTGGGACTATAACACAGATACGCAGTATTTT	CASSWDYNTDTQYF
many	TRBJ2-1	TRBV7-7	TRBD1	TGTGCTAGCAGCTTGGGACCACCGGGACAGGGGACCCACAATGAGCAGTTCTTC	CASSLGPPGQGTHNEQFF
many	TRBJ1-5	TRBV5-1	TRBD1	TGCGCCAGCAGCCCCCAGGGGGGGGGCAATCAGCCCCAGCAATTT	CASSPQGGGNQPQQF
NA	TRBJ2-1	TRBV6-2/TRBV6-3	NA	TGTGCCAGCAGGACCAACGCGGGTGAGCAGTTCTTC	CASRTNAGEQFF
many	TRBJ2-7	TRBV18	NA	TGTGCCAGCTCACCGCAGGACCCTACCTACGAGCAGTACTTC	CASSPQDPTYEQYF
many	TRBJ2-3	TRBV6-5	TRBD1	TGTGCCAGCCATACAGGGGTGGGTGTTGCAGATACGCAGTATTTT	CASHTGVGVADTQYF
few	TRBJ1-6	TRBV20-1	NA	TGCAGTGCTGAGGGAACAGTAGATTCACCCCTCCACTTT	CSAEGTVDSPLHF
many	TRBJ2-3	TRBV6-2/TRBV6-3	NA	TGTGCCAGCAGTTACGGGATCTCCTCAGATACGCAGTATTTT	CASSYGISSDTQYF
many	TRBJ2-1	TRBV11-2	TRBD2	TGTGCCAGCAGCCTCGGAGCGGGAGGGCATAATGAGCAGTTCTTC	CASSLGAGGHNEQFF
many	TRBJ2-1	TRBV28	NA	TGTGCCGTACATTGGACGGGGGGCGAGCAGTTCTTC	CAVHWTGGEQFF
many	TRBJ2-7	TRBV5-1	TRBD1	TGCGCCAGCAGCTTTTTTATGGGACAGGCCTACGAGCAGTACTTC	CASSFFMGQAYEQYF
many	TRBJ2-1	TRBV29-1	TRBD1	TGCAGCGCGACAGGGTGGCTAGACAATGAGCAGTTCTTC	CSATGWLDNEQFF
NA	TRBJ2-2	TRBV12-3/TRBV12-4	NA	TGTGCCAGCAGTCGGGACCCCGGCCTCGGGGAGCTGTTTTTT	CASSRDPGLGELFF
many	TRBJ1-6	TRBV6-1	NA	TGTGCCAGCAGTGAACGAATGGGAAGCTCCTATAATTCACCCCTCCACTTT	CASSERMGSSYNSPLHF
few	TRBJ2-1	TRBV19	TRBD2	TGTGCCAGTAGTATCCGGGCTAGCGGGAGCTCCTACAATGAGCAGTTCTTC	CASSIRASGSSYNEQFF
many	TRBJ2-4	TRBV6-2/TRBV6-3	TRBD2	TGTGCCAGCAGCCCGATGATCGCGGGAGGAAACATTCAGTACTTC	CASSPMIAGGNIQYF
many	TRBJ2-3	TRBV2	NA	TGTGCCAGTGTAGCGGACTTCACAGATACGCAGTATTTT	CASVADFTDTQYF
many	TRBJ2-5	TRBV2	TRBD1	TGTGCCAGCAGTGTTTGGGACAGACAAGAGACCCAGTACTTC	CASSVWDRQETQYF
many	TRBJ1-4	TRBV5-6	TRBD1	TGTGCCAGCAGCGTGGACAGGAATGAAAAACTGTTTTTT	CASSVDRNEKLFF
many	TRBJ2-3	TRBV20-1	NA	TGCAGTGCTAAACGGGAAAGCACAGATACGCAGTATTTT	CSAKRESTDTQYF
many	TRBJ1-4	TRBV5-4	NA	TGTGCCAGCAGCCTATGGACTCATAATGAAAAACTGTTTTTT	CASSLWTHNEKLFF
NA	TRBJ2-1	TRBV14	NA	TGTGCCAGCAGCCAGGCCTGGCTCGGGGCCTCCAATGAGCAGTTCTTC	CASSQAWLGASNEQFF
many	TRBJ2-3	TRBV7-2	TRBD1	TGTGCCAGCAGCCCCATAGGACAGGGCGATACGCAGTATTTT	CASSPIGQGDTQYF
many	TRBJ2-1	TRBV5-1	TRBD2	TGCGCCAGCAGCTTGTGGACTAGCGGGGGCAATGAGCAGTTCTTC	CASSLWTSGGNEQFF
many	TRBJ2-5	TRBV2	NA	TGTGCCAGCAGTGAATTGGGGGAAGAGACCCAGTACTTC	CASSELGEETQYF
NA	TRBJ1-2	TRBV20-1	TRBD1	TGCAGTGCCTACGGACAGGGTCCGAATGGCTACACCTTC	CSAYGQGPNGYTF